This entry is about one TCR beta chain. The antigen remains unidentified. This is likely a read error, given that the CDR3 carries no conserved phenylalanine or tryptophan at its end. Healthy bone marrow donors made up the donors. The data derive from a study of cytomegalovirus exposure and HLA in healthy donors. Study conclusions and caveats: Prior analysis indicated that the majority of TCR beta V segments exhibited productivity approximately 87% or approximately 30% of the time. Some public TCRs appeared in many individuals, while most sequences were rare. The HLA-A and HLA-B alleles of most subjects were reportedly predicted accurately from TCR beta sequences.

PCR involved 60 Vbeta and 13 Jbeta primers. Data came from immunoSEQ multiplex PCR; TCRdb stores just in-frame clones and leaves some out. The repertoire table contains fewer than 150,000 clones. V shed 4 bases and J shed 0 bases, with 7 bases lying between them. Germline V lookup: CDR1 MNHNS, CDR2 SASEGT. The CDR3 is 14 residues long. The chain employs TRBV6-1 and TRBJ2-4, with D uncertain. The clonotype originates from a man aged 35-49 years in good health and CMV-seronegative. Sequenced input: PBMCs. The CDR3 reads CASSVGLAKNIQYL. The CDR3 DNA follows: TGTGCCAGCAGTGTTGGGCTAGCCAAAAACATTCAGTACCTC.